Detailed here is one T cell receptor beta chain. Its antigen is not known. This entry is derived from a study of monozygotic twins with inflammatory bowel disease. Notes on the study in general: Lower TCRbeta diversity (inverse Simpson) was seen in IBD patients than in healthy co-twins. Repertoire similarity did not differ between concordant and discordant twins, perhaps due to limited power.

Per donor, approximately 2.3 ml of blood was collected and frozen. TCRdb re-called the 5' RACE reads and gives one entry per CDR3 protein, without DNA. Listed are about 210,000 distinct CDR3 sequences; 7.7% falls within the top ten. CDR1 SEHNR and CDR2 FQNEAQ come from the germline V gene (reference sequence). The CDR3 contains 15 residues. Sequencing input: blood. V usage is TRBV7-9 and J usage is TRBJ2-7. The source is a human donor with ulcerative colitis or Crohn's disease, or a healthy co-twin of an affected twin (not recorded which). CDR3 sequence: CASSFSTGASYEQYF.